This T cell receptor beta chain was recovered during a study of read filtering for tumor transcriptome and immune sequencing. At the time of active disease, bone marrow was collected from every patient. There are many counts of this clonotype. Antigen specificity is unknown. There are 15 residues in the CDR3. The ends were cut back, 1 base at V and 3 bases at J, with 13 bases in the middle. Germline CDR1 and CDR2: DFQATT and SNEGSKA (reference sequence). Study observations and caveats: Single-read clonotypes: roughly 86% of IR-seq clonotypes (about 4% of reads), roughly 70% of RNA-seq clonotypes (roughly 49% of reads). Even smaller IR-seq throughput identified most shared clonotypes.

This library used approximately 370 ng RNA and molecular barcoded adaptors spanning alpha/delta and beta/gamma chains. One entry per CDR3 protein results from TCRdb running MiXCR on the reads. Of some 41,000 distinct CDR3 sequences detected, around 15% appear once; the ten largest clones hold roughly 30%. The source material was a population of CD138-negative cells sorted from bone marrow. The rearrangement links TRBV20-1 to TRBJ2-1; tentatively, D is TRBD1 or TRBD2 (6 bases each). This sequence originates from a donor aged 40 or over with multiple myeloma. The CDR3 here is CSARVRGALYNEQFF. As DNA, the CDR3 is TGCAGTGCTAGAGTGAGGGGGGCCCTCTACAATGAGCAGTTCTTC.